This TCR beta chain is drawn from a study of T cells after yellow fever vaccination. MiXCR, applied by TCRdb to the 5' RACE reads, yields one record per CDR3 protein. Among approximately 550,000 distinct CDR3 sequences, approximately 13% were seen once, and the ten largest hold about an eighth. Germline CDR1 reads SQVTM; CDR2 reads ANQGSEA. This CDR3 has 12 residues. V dropped 5 bases and J dropped 2; count of bases not matched to a gene: 2. The sample was PBMCs, taken on the day of the yellow fever booster vaccination. The clonotype originates from a young man who received the YFV17D yellow fever vaccine. The genes are TRBV29-1 and TRBJ2-5; 7 nucleotides align to TRBD1. The CDR3 region is CSVRTGQETQYF. The CDR3, as DNA: TGCAGCGTTAGGACAGGACAAGAGACCCAGTACTTC.